This T cell receptor (beta chain) derives from a study of blood T cells in healthy people across ages. Findings and limits, study-wide: Long-lived donors exceeded aged donors in naive CD4+ cells and diversity.

This clonotype was observed a handful of times. The antigen is unknown. From germline, CDR1 is DFQATT and CDR2 SNEGSKA (reference sequence). The CDR3 has 15 residues. Losses at the gene ends were 6 bases for V and 4 bases for J; bases not matched to a gene: 10. Primed by a sample-barcoded 5' primer and a J-beta primer mix, a second PCR proceeded for 7 to 11 cycles. TCRdb re-derived calls from the 5' RACE reads in MiXCR, one entry per CDR3 protein. This table holds 1.5 million to 1.8 million distinct CDR3 sequences, 40% to 45% found once. Specimen: blood. This TCR was recovered from a young woman in good health. V gene TRBV20-1 combines with J gene TRBJ2-4; 9 bases fit TRBD1. CDR3 residues: CSAPGQGRMKNIQYF. The CDR3 coding sequence is TGCAGTGCCCCCGGACAGGGGAGGATGAAAAACATTCAGTACTTC.